The rows below give T cell receptor beta chains drawn from one sample of a study of blood T cell repertoires in COVID-19. Clones were read by immunoSEQ multiplex PCR, and TCRdb kept only the in-frame ones, dropping some. The sample records 90,000 to 150,000 clones, roughly 85% being singletons. The sample consisted of peripheral blood. The receptors here all came from an older man with acute or convalescent COVID-19. The CDR3 runs from the conserved cysteine through the conserved F or W. A D gene is named only where the DNA matches it firmly. Clone size appears in some rows only: once, few, many, or a class for an expanded clone.

d_gene | abundance | j_gene | v_gene | CDR3nt | CDR3aa
TRBD2 | - | TRBJ2-5 | TRBV5-6 | TGTGCCAGCAGCTTCGGACTAGCGGGTTTCGGCGAGACCCAGTACTTC | CASSFGLAGFGETQYF
- | - | TRBJ1-6 | TRBV28 | TGTGCCAGCAGCCTCGACGGGGGTTCACCCCTCCACTTT | CASSLDGGSPLHF
- | - | TRBJ1-2 | TRBV27 | TGTGCCAGCAGTTTAGACAGGATGGCCCCTCGTGGCTACACCTTC | CASSLDRMAPRGYTF
- | - | TRBJ1-1 | TRBV6-5 | TGTGCCAGCTCCGTGGGTTGGAGTGAAGCTTTCTTT | CASSVGWSEAFF
TRBD1 | - | TRBJ1-1 | TRBV6-4 | TGTGCCAGCAGGGAAGCAGGGGGGACTGAAGCTTTCTTT | CASREAGGTEAFF
TRBD1 | - | TRBJ1-1 | TRBV5-1 | TGCGCCAGCAGCATCGGACAGGGGGGATATACTGAAGCTTTCTTT | CASSIGQGGYTEAFF
- | - | TRBJ2-7 | TRBV4-3 | TGCGCCAGCAGCCAAGATATCGGCGGTTTCTACGAGCAGTACTTC | CASSQDIGGFYEQYF
TRBD2 | - | TRBJ2-2 | TRBV9 | TGTGCCAGCAGCGCGGGACTAGTGAACACCGGGGAGCTGTTTTTT | CASSAGLVNTGELFF
- | - | TRBJ2-7 | TRBV9 | TGTGCCAGCAGCGTGGGTCCTGGGGGCCTAGAGCAGTACTTC | CASSVGPGGLEQYF
TRBD2 | - | TRBJ2-5 | TRBV12-5 | TGTGCTAGTGGCCCCGGGGTAGCGGGGGGACAAGAGACCCAGTACTTC | CASGPGVAGGQETQYF
TRBD2 | - | TRBJ2-3 | TRBV24-1 | TGTGCCACCAGTGAGCAGCCGGGACTAGGCACAGATACGCAGTATTTT | CATSEQPGLGTDTQYF
TRBD2 | - | TRBJ2-1 | TRBV7-2 | TGTGCCAGCAGCTGGACTAGAAGTTCCCACAATGAGCAGTTCTTC | CASSWTRSSHNEQFF
TRBD1 | once | TRBJ1-6 | TRBV2 | TGTGCCAGCAGGGGACAGGGAAGGGACAATTCACCCCTCCACTTT | CASRGQGRDNSPLHF
TRBD2 | once | TRBJ2-1 | TRBV24-1 | TGTGCCACCAGTGATTTAGGCGGGAGTGTCTCTGGGGAGCAGTTCTTC | CATSDLGGSVSGEQFF
TRBD1 | once | TRBJ1-5 | TRBV7-2 | TGTGCCAGCAGCCCTGTAGGAGGGGGCGTTAGCAATCAGCCCCAGCATTTT | CASSPVGGGVSNQPQHF
- | - | TRBJ2-7 | TRBV5-1 | TGCGCCAGCAGCTCAGCCTACGAGCAGTACTTC | CASSSAYEQYF
- | - | TRBJ1-6 | TRBV7-2 | TGTGCCAGCAGCTCCAATACCAGGTCTCCCCTCCACTTT | CASSSNTRSPLHF
- | once | TRBJ2-7 | TRBV2 | TGTGCCAGCAGTCTACTAGTGGGCTACGAGCAGTACTTC | CASSLLVGYEQYF
- | - | TRBJ1-2 | TRBV5-6 | TGTGCCAGCAGCTTGAACAGTAACTATGGCTACACCTTC | CASSLNSNYGYTF
TRBD1 | once | TRBJ2-7 | TRBV6-1 | TGTGCCAGCAGTGAAAACAGGGGCTACGAGCAGTACTTC | CASSENRGYEQYF
- | - | TRBJ2-7 | TRBV18 | TGTGCCAGCTCACCCCCGGCGGGGAGCTACGAGCAGTACTTC | CASSPPAGSYEQYF
TRBD1 | once | TRBJ2-4 | TRBV7-3 | TGTGCCAGCAGCTTAACCGGGACAGCCAGAAGTAACATAGCCAAAAACATTCAGTACTTC | CASSLTGTARSNIAKNIQYF
TRBD2 | - | TRBJ2-5 | TRBV6-2/TRBV6-3 | TGTGCCAGCAGTTACCCGTTCGGGACTAGCGGGAGGGAGACCCAGTACTTC | CASSYPFGTSGRETQYF
- | - | TRBJ1-1 | TRBV7-2 | TGTGCCAGCAGCTTATATGGGGGCAACACTGAAGCTTTCTTT | CASSLYGGNTEAFF
- | - | TRBJ1-2 | TRBV11-2 | TGTGCCAGCAGCCCTGGGCGGGGGAACTCCTATGGCTACACCTTC | CASSPGRGNSYGYTF
- | - | TRBJ1-1 | TRBV6-5 | TGTGCCAGCAGTTACCTTGGACTGACCACTGAAGCTTTCTTT | CASSYLGLTTEAFF
TRBD2 | - | TRBJ2-7 | TRBV16 | TGTGCCAGCAGCCAATCTCGACTAGCGGGAGGGGCAGACGAGCAGTACTTC | CASSQSRLAGGADEQYF
- | - | TRBJ1-1 | TRBV18 | TGTGCCAGCTCACCACCGGCCAGGGTGAACACTGAAGCTTTCTTT | CASSPPARVNTEAFF
- | - | TRBJ2-3 | TRBV7-9 | TGTGCCAGCAGCTTAGGTATTTCAGATACGCAGTATTTT | CASSLGISDTQYF
TRBD1 | - | TRBJ2-5 | TRBV10-2 | TGCGCCAGCAGTGAGGGGACAGGGACCCTCCAAGAGACCCAGTACTTC | CASSEGTGTLQETQYF
- | - | TRBJ2-5 | TRBV18 | TGTGCCAGCTCCCTTAGCGCACAAGAGACCCAGTACTTC | CASSLSAQETQYF
- | few | TRBJ2-1 | TRBV9 | TGTGCCAGCAGCGTAGACGTCGCTGGTCGGGGTGAGCAGTTCTTC | CASSVDVAGRGEQFF
- | - | TRBJ1-2 | TRBV28 | TGTGCCAGCGACAGGTCGGACTATGGCTACACCTTC | CASDRSDYGYTF
TRBD1 | - | TRBJ1-6 | TRBV19 | TGTGCCAGTAGTATAGGGACAGGGAATAATTCACCCCTCCACTTT | CASSIGTGNNSPLHF
TRBD1 | - | TRBJ1-1 | TRBV3-1/TRBV3-2 | TGTGCCAGCAGCCAACCGGGACAGCCGAACACTGAAGCTTTCTTT | CASSQPGQPNTEAFF
- | - | TRBJ1-4 | TRBV9 | TGTGCCAGCAGCGTAGAAAGTGGGGCCTTTGCAACTAATGAAAAACTGTTTTTT | CASSVESGAFATNEKLFF
- | - | TRBJ2-1 | TRBV7-9 | TGTGCCAGCAGAAAAGCGGTGACTTCCGAGGGGGATGAGCAGTTCTTC | CASRKAVTSEGDEQFF
TRBD1 | - | TRBJ1-5 | TRBV6-2/TRBV6-3 | TGTGCCAGCAGTTACGTGACAGGGGGGGACCGGTGGTCCAATCAGCCCCAGCATTTT | CASSYVTGGDRWSNQPQHF
TRBD1 | - | TRBJ1-6 | TRBV18 | TGTGCCAGCTCAACGACAGGGGGCAACAGTTCACCCCTCCACTTT | CASSTTGGNSSPLHF
TRBD1 | - | TRBJ1-4 | TRBV5-1 | TGCGCCAGCAGCTTGGAACAGGGGGGAAAACTGTTTTTT | CASSLEQGGKLFF
- | - | TRBJ1-1 | TRBV6-5 | TGTGCCAGCGGGACCTCGGGGGACACTGAAGCTTTCTTT | CASGTSGDTEAFF
- | - | TRBJ1-1 | TRBV20-1 | TGCAGTGCTAGTTTCCAGGTCCTTGAAGCTTTCTTT | CSASFQVLEAFF
TRBD1 | - | TRBJ2-6 | TRBV2 | TGTGCCAGCAGTGAAGCCCTAGGGACAGGACGGGGTTTGGGTGGGGCCAACGTCCTGACTTTC | CASSEALGTGRGLGGANVLTF
- | - | TRBJ1-1 | TRBV7-8 | TGTGCCAGCAGCTTAGTATCGGTCGGTGAAGCTTTCTTT | CASSLVSVGEAFF
- | - | TRBJ1-2 | TRBV19 | TGTGCGAGCGAAGGGGTAGGCGGTGACCTATTTTATGGCTACACCTTC | CASEGVGGDLFYGYTF
TRBD1 | - | TRBJ1-2 | TRBV9 | TGTGCCAGCAGCGTAGCTTGGGACAGGCGAGATGGCTACACCTTC | CASSVAWDRRDGYTF
- | - | TRBJ2-1 | TRBV11-1 | TGTGCCAGCAGCCTATACCCGTTTCGCTCCTACAATGAGCAGTTCTTC | CASSLYPFRSYNEQFF
TRBD2 | - | TRBJ2-3 | TRBV7-2 | TGTGCCAGCAGCGCCGGGGGGTTGCGGGCACTCACAGATACGCAGTATTTT | CASSAGGLRALTDTQYF
- | - | TRBJ1-1 | TRBV10-3 | TGTGCCATCAGTGGGGCTGCAGGTAGAGATGAAGCTTTCTTT | CAISGAAGRDEAFF
- | - | TRBJ1-2 | TRBV2 | TGTGCCAGTTCGACAGCCAACTATGGCTACACCTTC | CASSTANYGYTF
- | - | TRBJ2-1 | TRBV3-1/TRBV3-2 | TGTGCCAGCAGCCCGTCAAACCGGGACTCCTACAATGAGCAGTTCTTC | CASSPSNRDSYNEQFF
- | - | TRBJ2-5 | TRBV6-5 | TGTGCCAGCAGGGACACGAGGCCTAAAGAGACCCAGTACTTC | CASRDTRPKETQYF